This entry describes one TCR beta chain. This sample is part of a study of blood T cell repertoires in COVID-19. The CDR3 covers 17 residues. From germline, CDR1 is SGHDT and CDR2 YYEEEE. With 1 base removed from V and 0 bases from J, the gap between germline ends came to 14 bases. This table comes from immunoSEQ multiplex PCR, and its TCRdb copy is limited to in-frame clones, with some not included. Among 180,000 or so clones listed, 80% were seen once. Sequencing input: PBMCs or T cells enriched from blood (not recorded which). The sequence derives from a man aged 60-69 years who had been exposed to COVID-19. The rearrangement joins TRBV5-6 to TRBJ1-3; maybe TRBD1 (5 bases). CDR3 sequence reads: CASSLFQGLVSGNTIYF. CDR3 coding DNA: TGTGCCAGCAGCTTGTTTCAGGGCTTGGTCTCTGGAAACACCATATATTTT.